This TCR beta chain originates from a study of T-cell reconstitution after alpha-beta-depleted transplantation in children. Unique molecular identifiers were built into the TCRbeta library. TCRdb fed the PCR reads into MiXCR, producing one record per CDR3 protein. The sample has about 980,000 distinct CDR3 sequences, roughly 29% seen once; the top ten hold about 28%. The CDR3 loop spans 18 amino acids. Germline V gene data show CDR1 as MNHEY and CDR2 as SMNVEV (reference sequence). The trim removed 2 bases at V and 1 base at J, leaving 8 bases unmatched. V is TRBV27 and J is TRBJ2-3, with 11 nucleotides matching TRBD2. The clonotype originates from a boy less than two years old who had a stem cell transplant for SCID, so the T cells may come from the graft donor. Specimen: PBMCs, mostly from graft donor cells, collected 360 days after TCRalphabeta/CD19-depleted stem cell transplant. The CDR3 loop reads CASSLRPSGGPGTDTQYF. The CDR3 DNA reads TGTGCCAGCAGTTTAAGGCCTAGCGGGGGGCCCGGCACAGATACGCAGTATTTT.